Below are 25 T cell receptor beta chains sequenced from a single sample in a study of Graves' ophthalmopathy and Graves' hyperthyroidism (dated by TCRdb to the late 2010s). For sequencing, an Illumina HiSeq 2000 was employed. TCR beta CDR3 regions were amplified from RNA transcripts for repertoire sequencing. HTBI primers and the Qiagen OneStep RT-PCR kit were used in a first-round RT-PCR, which was followed by a second-round multiplex PCR, size selection and purification. TCRdb reworked the public reads: Q25 trimming with fastp, MiXCR clone assembly, productive beta chains retained. Rows with one shared CDR3 protein collapse into an entry with the most common genes and DNA. The sample table shows hundreds of thousands of distinct CDR3 sequences, and 14% are seen once. The ten most abundant clones make up around 9.8% of the sample. The sample consisted of blood. These receptor sequences come from a woman in her twenties or thirties with Graves' ophthalmopathy. Donor details come from another sample of the same person, matched by shared clones.

The gene calls are TRBV6-1 and TRBJ2-5; 7 bases are shared with TRBD2. In germline, CDR1 is MNHNS, CDR2 SASEGT. The CDR3 covers 10 residues. The chain's CDR3 is CAGGEETQYF. As DNA, the CDR3 is TGTGCGGGGGGGGAGGAGACCCAGTACTTC.

In this sample, this clonotype turned up many times. V gene TRBV12-3 or TRBV12-4 combines with J gene TRBJ2-7; D unclear. CDR3 length: 12 residues. Trimming stripped 0 bases from V and 7 bases from J, with 7 bases between. The CDR3 nucleotides read TGTGCCAGCAGTTTAGCGTTAGGAGAGCAGTACTTC. This gives the protein CASSLALGEQYF.

The chain uses TRBV7-9 and TRBJ2-7; D gene unclear. The CDR3 loop spans 14 amino acids. The germline CDR1 and CDR2 sequences are SEHNR and FQNEAQ (reference sequence). The ends were cut back, 5 bases at V and 5 bases at J, with 16 bases in the middle. The CDR3 coding sequence is TGTGCCAGCAGCGACGACCGAGGACGGAACGAGCAGTACTTC. It is translated as CASSDDRGRNEQYF.

This clonotype came up a few times. The rearrangement uses TRBV7-8 and TRBJ2-4, with D uncertain. This CDR3 has 16 amino acids. The V gene's germline CDR1 is SGHVS and CDR2 FQNEAQ. Trimming shortened V by 1 base and J by 1 base, and 11 bases separated the two germline ends. DNA of the CDR3: TGTGCCAGCAGCTTAGTGCTAAACCCCGCCAAAAACATTCAGTACTTC. It is translated as CASSLVLNPAKNIQYF.

This clonotype was seen at least ten times. The chain is built from TRBV6-5 and TRBJ1-2, with D unresolved. Germline V gives CDR1 MNHEY, CDR2 SVGAGI. The CDR3 spans 13 residues. The germline V and J ends were trimmed by 2 bases and 2 bases, with 6 bases remaining between them. DNA for the CDR3: TGTGCCAGCAGTTACACGGAAAACTATGGCTACACCTTC. Translated: CASSYTENYGYTF.

In its sample, this clonotype was seen many times. The chain links TRBV27 to TRBJ1-1; D is undetermined. Trimming stripped 7 bases from V and 6 bases from J, with 12 bases between. CDR3 length: 12 amino acids. Germline V gene sequence: CDR1 MNHEY, CDR2 SMNVEV (reference sequence). CDR3 bases: TGTGCCAGCACCGGTGTCGGGGCTGAAGCTTTCTTT. It is translated as CASTGVGAEAFF.

At least ten counts were recorded for this clonotype. This rearrangement joins TRBV5-6 to TRBJ1-2; D gene unclear. The germline V and J ends were trimmed by 3 bases and 0 bases, with 12 bases remaining between them. The CDR3 sequence is 15 residues long. The germline V gene has CDR1 SGHDT and CDR2 YYEEEE. CDR3 protein: CASSSGPGSNYGYTF. CDR3 DNA: TGTGCCAGCAGCTCAGGACCGGGGTCTAACTATGGCTACACCTTC.

This clonotype was observed at least ten times. The V and J genes are TRBV20-1 and TRBJ2-7, with D perhaps matching TRBD1 (6 bases). V was trimmed by 5 bases and J by 3 bases, leaving 14 bases between them. The CDR3 length is 13 residues. CDR1 DFQATT and CDR2 SNEGSKA come from the germline V gene (reference sequence). Here the CDR3 DNA reads TGCAGTGCTCTTCCGGGACACCTCTACGAGCAGTACTTC. This translates into CSALPGHLYEQYF.

This clonotype came up many times. The chain employs TRBV11-2 and TRBJ2-5; 14 positions agree with TRBD2. This CDR3 contains 17 residues. The V segment lost 5 bases and the J segment 2 bases; nucleotides outside the gene matches: 7. Germline CDR1 reads SGHAT; CDR2 reads FQNNGV. CDR3 in amino acids: CASSPRLAGGRQETQYF. DNA for the CDR3: TGTGCCAGCAGCCCGCGACTAGCGGGGGGGCGGCAAGAGACCCAGTACTTC.

In this sample, this clonotype turned up many times. The chain couples TRBV30 to TRBJ1-6; D is unresolved. Germline CDR1 GTSNPN, CDR2 SVGIG (reference sequence). This CDR3 has 13 residues. The V end lost 5 bases, the J end lost 6 bases, and 11 bases lay between the germline ends. The chain's CDR3 is CAWGPGPNSPLHF. The DNA for the CDR3 is TGTGCCTGGGGGCCGGGCCCTAATTCACCCCTCCACTTT. The full variable domain, its missing parts supplied by reference TRBV30 and TRBJ1-6, is SQTIHQWPATLVQPVGSPLSLECTVEGTSNPNLYWYRQAAGRGLQLLFYSVGIGQISSEVPQNLSASRPQDRQFILSSKKLLLSDSGFYLCAWGPGPNSPLHFGNGTRLTVT.

This clonotype was seen repeatedly, ten times or more. A single base separates this from a much larger clone, so it may be a read error. The chain is built from TRBV28 and TRBJ2-5; 7 bases match TRBD1. The V gene end was trimmed by 6 bases and the J gene end by 4 bases; junction bases not matched to a gene: 5. Germline CDR1 is MDHEN and CDR2 is SYDVKM. CDR3 size: 13 residues. CDR3 residues: CASRTTGLETQYF. The CDR3 nucleotides are TGTGCCAGCAGGACGACAGGGCTAGAGACCCAGTACTTC.

There are many counts of this clonotype. This rearrangement joins TRBV7-9 to TRBJ1-1; 7 bases map to TRBD1. CDR3 length equals 13 residues. The germline gives CDR1 SEHNR, CDR2 FQNEAQ (reference sequence). The CDR3 sequence is CAGGVGRNTEAFF. CDR3 coding DNA: TGTGCAGGGGGCGTGGGGAGGAACACTGAAGCTTTCTTT.

This clonotype was seen repeatedly, ten times or more. This chain joins TRBV6-1 and TRBJ1-6, with D perhaps matching TRBD1 (6 bases). This CDR3 has 15 amino acids. Germline values: CDR1 MNHNS, CDR2 SASEGT. The V gene lost 0 bases and the J gene lost 8 bases, with 11 bases spanning the gap. The CDR3 here is CASSEAGGRDSPLHF. In nucleotides, the CDR3 is TGTGCCAGCAGTGAAGCGGGGGGGCGGGATTCACCCCTCCACTTT.

The table lists this clonotype with many counts. The CDR3 nucleotides read TGTGCCAGCAGTGAAGGGGCGGGGGATCAGCCCCAGCATTTT. Translation: CASSEGAGDQPQHF. J is TRBJ1-5 and V is TRBV6-1; D may be TRBD1 (5 bases). CDR3 length: 14 amino acids. Trimming pared 1 base from V and 5 bases from J, leaving 9 bases between. Germline values: CDR1 MNHNS, CDR2 SASEGT.

This sequence joins TRBV15 and TRBJ1-5; D unclear. This CDR3 spans 13 amino acids. Germline CDR1 and CDR2: LNHNV and YYDKDF (reference sequence). Trimming took 0 bases from V and 5 from J, leaving 5 bases between them. The CDR3 is CATSRDWDQPQHF. The CDR3 DNA sequence: TGTGCCACCAGCAGAGATTGGGATCAGCCCCAGCATTTT.

This clonotype was counted many times. The rearrangement joins TRBV6-1 to TRBJ1-2; maybe TRBD1 (5 bases). Germline V gene data show CDR1 as MNHNS and CDR2 as SASEGT. This CDR3 has 15 residues. With 0 bases removed from V and 6 bases from J, the gap between germline ends came to 14 bases. The CDR3 sequence: CASSEAGEGINGYTF. CDR3 coding DNA: TGTGCCAGCAGTGAAGCAGGGGAGGGGATTAATGGCTACACCTTC.

This clonotype was seen at least ten times. The V call is TRBV11-2, the J call TRBJ2-7; D not certain. Trimming took 3 bases from V and 5 from J, leaving 11 bases between them. CDR1 SGHAT and CDR2 FQNNGV come from the germline V gene. CDR3 length: 13 amino acids. In nucleotides, the CDR3 is TGTGCCAGCAGCTTTGGCGACGGAAACGAGCAGTACTTC. This gives the protein CASSFGDGNEQYF.

In its sample, this clonotype was seen many times. This CDR3 reads CASSRGQLTEAFF. The CDR3 coding sequence is TGTGCCAGCTCCCGAGGACAGTTGACTGAAGCTTTCTTT. The chain couples TRBV27 to TRBJ1-1; a possible D gene is TRBD1 (6 bases). Trimming removed 8 bases from V and 5 bases from J, with 15 bases in between. Germline lookup yields CDR1 MNHEY and CDR2 SMNVEV (reference sequence). CDR3 length: 13 amino acids.

The chain couples TRBV30 to TRBJ2-7, with a tentative D call TRBD2 (6 bases). CDR1 is GTSNPN and CDR2 is SVGIG in the germline V gene (reference sequence). V lost 2 bases and J lost 4, with 9 bases in between. The CDR3 spans 12 residues. CDR3 in amino acids: CAWSSGRYEQYF. Written as DNA, the CDR3 is TGTGCCTGGAGTTCGGGGAGGTACGAGCAGTACTTC.

At least ten counts were recorded for this clonotype. The CDR3 spells CASSSSGGSNQPQHF. As DNA, the CDR3 is TGTGCCAGCAGTAGTTCCGGAGGTTCCAATCAGCCCCAGCATTTT. The chain carries TRBV27 and TRBJ1-5; unclear D gene. CDR1 and CDR2 (germline): MNHEY, SMNVEV (reference sequence). The V gene lost 5 bases and the J gene lost 3 bases, with 14 bases spanning the gap. The CDR3 consists of 15 residues.

In its sample, this clonotype was seen many times. The chain couples TRBV7-8 to TRBJ2-5; 9 bases align to TRBD1. The CDR3 extends over 15 amino acids. V shed 7 bases, J shed 2 bases, and the junction held 8 bases outside the gene matches. Germline CDR1 is SGHVS and CDR2 is FQNEAQ. The CDR3 DNA is TGTGCCAGCACCCCCCGGGACAGGGCTCAAGAGACCCAGTACTTC. It translates to CASTPRDRAQETQYF.

In this sample, this clonotype turned up many times. The chain recombines TRBV6-5 with TRBJ2-7, with D hard to call. CDR1 is MNHEY and CDR2 is SVGAGI in the germline V gene. Trimming took off 0 bases at V and 2 bases at J, with 11 bases between the two ends. The CDR3 consists of 15 residues. This CDR3 reads CASSYSTSWAYEQYF. The CDR3 DNA is TGTGCCAGCAGTTACTCCACGTCGTGGGCCTACGAGCAGTACTTC.

The rearrangement joins TRBV3-1 to TRBJ1-1; possible D gene TRBD1, 5 bases. V gave up 0 bases and J gave up 3 bases, with 11 bases separating them. Germline V gene sequence: CDR1 LGHDT, CDR2 YNNKEL (reference sequence). The CDR3 is 15 amino acids. The CDR3 DNA reads TGTGCCAGCAGCCAAGATATTAAGGGGTACACTGAAGCTTTCTTT. Protein: CASSQDIKGYTEAFF.

The CDR3 loop is CASSPRDRVATQYF. For the CDR3, the DNA is TGTGCCAGCAGCCCGAGGGACAGGGTGGCAACCCAGTACTTC. The J gene is TRBJ2-5, the V gene TRBV7-8; TRBD1 agrees at 9 bases. The V segment lost 5 bases and the J segment 8 bases; nucleotides outside the gene matches: 9. CDR1 SGHVS and CDR2 FQNEAQ come from the germline V gene. This CDR3 contains 14 residues.

This clonotype was counted only a few times. The rearrangement joins TRBV19 to TRBJ2-2, with 13 bases identical to TRBD2. J was trimmed by 3 bases and V by 4 bases; bases with no gene match: 5. Germline values: CDR1 LNHDA, CDR2 SQIVND (reference sequence). The CDR3 totals 17 residues. CDR3 residues: CASSTGGLAGDTGELFF. CDR3 in DNA: TGTGCCAGTAGTACAGGAGGACTAGCGGGGGACACCGGGGAGCTGTTTTTT.